This T cell receptor beta chain emerged from a study of regulatory T cells in long-lasting Graves disease. Time point specified: newly diagnosed GD, antithyroid drugs for less than 3 months. The TCR library was made from RNA extracted from PBMCs. The CDR3 sequence is 19 residues long. V trimming: 1 base; J trimming: 2 bases; junction bases outside the gene matches: 7. Germline CDR1 SGHAT, CDR2 FQNNGV. Relying on iRepertoire HTBI primers and Arm-PCR of CDR3 regions, the team built TCR beta libraries. TCRdb called the multiplex PCR reads again in MiXCR, with one record for every CDR3 protein. The data show a few hundred thousand distinct CDR3 sequences, with roughly 21% seen just once and approximately 15% held by the top ten. This clonotype was observed many times.

V and J are TRBV11-2 and TRBJ2-1, with 14 positions matching TRBD2. This receptor was taken from a female donor with Graves disease. Sequences were derived from peripheral blood mononuclear cells (PBMCs), sampled at new diagnosis, from a patient treated with antithyroid drugs. CDR3 in amino acids: CASSLGLAGGPAPYNEQFF. The CDR3, as DNA: TGTGCCAGCAGCTTAGGACTAGCGGGAGGGCCGGCACCCTACAATGAGCAGTTCTTC.